These T cell receptor beta chains were read from a single sample in a study of cytomegalovirus exposure and HLA in healthy donors. The repertoire was sequenced with immunoSEQ multiplex PCR; TCRdb's copy has only in-frame clones and lacks some. The table lists around 230,000 clones, 75% to 90% of them singletons, with 1% to 1.5% in the top ten. The specimen sequenced was PBMCs. All receptors derive from a woman aged 25 to 39 in good health and CMV-seropositive. The CDR3 runs from the conserved cysteine through the conserved F or W. D genes are given only for firm matches. Clone size appears in some rows only: once, few, many, or a class for an expanded clone.

D,size,V,J,CDR3,DNA
TRBD1,once,TRBV6-4,TRBJ2-2,CASSQTGTVAGELFF,TGTGCCAGCAGCCAGACCGGGACAGTCGCCGGGGAGCTGTTTTTT
TRBD1,-,TRBV7-3,TRBJ2-5,CASSRTGGQETQYF,TGTGCCAGCAGCCGGACAGGGGGACAAGAGACCCAGTACTTC
TRBD2,-,TRBV29-1,TRBJ2-3,CSVGGGGVTDTQYF,TGCAGCGTTGGAGGTGGGGGGGTCACAGATACGCAGTATTTT
-,-,TRBV5-1,TRBJ2-1,CASSLGGSYNEQFF,TGCGCCAGCAGCTTGGGCGGTTCCTACAATGAGCAGTTCTTC
-,once,TRBV29-1,TRBJ1-2,CSVGEAMDGYTF,TGCAGCGTTGGCGAGGCAATGGATGGCTACACCTTC
TRBD1,few,TRBV29-1,TRBJ1-5,CSVGGTGDQPQHF,TGCAGCGTTGGGGGGACAGGGGATCAGCCCCAGCATTTT
TRBD1,-,TRBV28,TRBJ2-1,CASSILTGTYNEQFF,TGTGCCAGCAGTATCTTGACAGGGACCTACAATGAGCAGTTCTTC
TRBD1,-,TRBV28,TRBJ1-2,CASSLPGGNYGYTF,TGTGCCAGCAGTTTGCCAGGGGGCAACTATGGCTACACCTTC
-,few,TRBV27,TRBJ1-2,CASSPHVGGYTF,TGTGCCAGCAGTCCGCATGTGGGCGGCTACACCTTC
-,-,TRBV7-3,TRBJ2-5,CASSPLGGGGETQYF,TGTGCCAGCAGCCCCTTGGGGGGAGGGGGAGAGACCCAGTACTTC
-,-,TRBV5-1,TRBJ1-3,CASSIGQKGNTIYF,TGCGCCAGCAGCATTGGACAGAAAGGAAACACCATATATTTT